The 31 T cell receptor beta chains below were found in one sample sequenced in a study of vaccination effects on CD4 cells after COVID-19. For these TCRs, the target antigens are not known. After expansion with viral peptide pools in the ViraFEST assay, antigen-specific CD4+ T cells were sequenced. Culture lasted 10 days before CD4+ T cell isolation. Participants completed two doses of the BNT162b2 or mRNA-1273 vaccine. The protocol was immunoSEQ multiplex PCR, while the TCRdb copy is restricted to in-frame clones and leaves out a portion. Of about 69,000 clones in the sample, less than 80% were seen once. Specimen: CD4+ T cells from PBMCs cultured with HCoV-OC43 spike peptides, collected after COVID-19 vaccination. Documented subset: HCoV-OC43 spike overlapping peptide pool stimulation. The receptors derive from a human donor who received a COVID-19 vaccine.

This chain uses TRBV7-9 with TRBJ1-3, with 8 bases aligning to TRBD1. This CDR3 spans 14 amino acids. Trimming removed 7 bases from V and 2 bases from J; junction bases left unmatched: 4. In germline, CDR1 is SEHNR, CDR2 FQNEAQ (reference sequence). The CDR3 loop is CASILQGAGNTIYF. In nucleotides, the CDR3 is TGTGCCAGCATCCTACAGGGGGCTGGAAACACCATATATTTT.

The CDR3 protein is CSVEWQASYGYTF. The CDR3 nucleotides are TGCAGCGTTGAATGGCAGGCTAGCTATGGCTACACCTTC. This chain links TRBV29-1 with TRBJ1-2; D is unresolved. Trimming cost V 2 bases and J 4 bases, with 11 bases left between them. The CDR3 is made up of 13 amino acids. Per germline, CDR1 SQVTM and CDR2 ANQGSEA.

The chain couples TRBV3-1 (or the pseudogene TRBV3-2) to TRBJ1-3; D gene ambiguous. Germline V CDR1 and CDR2: LGHDT, YNNKEL (reference sequence). This CDR3 contains 15 residues. The V gene lost 0 bases and the J gene lost 2 bases, with 8 bases spanning the gap. The CDR3 DNA follows: TGTGCCAGCAGCCAAGATCTTCTAACTGGAAACACCATATATTTT. This translates into CASSQDLLTGNTIYF.

The CDR3 here is CASSLETGSYEQYV. The CDR3 bases are TGTGCCAGCAGCTTAGAGACAGGGTCCTACGAGCAGTACGTC. This chain connects TRBV7-8 to TRBJ2-7, with 7 bases lining up with TRBD1. From germline, CDR1 is SGHVS and CDR2 FQNEAQ. V trimming: 1 base; J trimming: 1 base; junction bases outside the gene matches: 1. This CDR3 is built from 14 residues.

The V and J genes are TRBV1 and TRBJ2-1; the D call TRBD2 from the table was never checked on the DNA. TRBV1 has pseudogene status. The CDR3 is made up of 14 amino acids. CDR3 loop: CTSSHFGRVNEQFF. The CDR3 DNA reads TGCACCAGCAGCCATTTCGGGAGGGTCAATGAGCAGTTCTTC.

In its sample, this clone was seen a few times. This chain uses TRBV3-1 (or the pseudogene TRBV3-2) with TRBJ1-2; 8 nucleotides match TRBD1. Trimming at V came to 2 bases and at J to 6 bases, leaving 11 bases not matched to a gene. CDR3 length: 16 amino acids. The germline V gene encodes CDR1 LGHDT and CDR2 YNNKEL (reference sequence). CDR3 sequence: CASSQRGDRPRDGYTF. The CDR3 nucleotides read TGTGCCAGCAGCCAAAGAGGGGACAGGCCGAGGGATGGCTACACCTTC.

This chain connects TRBV11-2 to TRBJ1-6; 9 positions match TRBD1. V lost 5 bases and J lost 7; bases outside the gene matches: 9. The CDR3 is made up of 16 amino acids. Germline loops: CDR1 SGHAT, CDR2 FQNNGV. CDR3 in amino acids: CASSPPRTGDNSPLHF. For the CDR3, the DNA is TGTGCCAGCAGCCCGCCGAGGACAGGGGACAATTCACCCCTCCACTTT. The complete variable domain, with remaining parts taken from reference TRBV11-2 and TRBJ1-6, reads EAGVAQSPRYKIIEKRQSVAFWCNPISGHATLYWYQQILGQGPKLLIQFQNNGVVDDSQLPKDRFSAERLKGVDSTLKIQPAKLEDSAVYLCASSPPRTGDNSPLHFGNGTRLTVT.

This clone is a singleton in its sample. V is TRBV20-1 and J is TRBJ2-2, with TRBD2 matching over 7 bases. The germline gives CDR1 DFQATT, CDR2 SNEGSKA (reference sequence). The CDR3 totals 14 residues. V was pared by 3 bases and J by 6 bases, with 7 bases of the junction left unmatched. In DNA form, the CDR3 reads TGCAGTGCTAGTCGGGGCGGGAGCGCCGGGGAGCTGTTTTTT. Amino acids: CSASRGGSAGELFF.

The CDR3 loop is CASSRRGEQFF. CDR3 nucleotides: TGTGCCAGTAGTCGCCGGGGTGAGCAGTTCTTC. The V call is TRBV19, the J call TRBJ2-1; D is possibly TRBD2 (5 bases). Germline V lookup: CDR1 LNHDA, CDR2 SQIVND (reference sequence). This CDR3 has 11 residues. V lost 5 bases to trimming and J lost 9 bases, with 8 bases between them. Together with reference TRBV19 and TRBJ2-1, the CDR3 gives the full variable domain: DGGITQSPKYLFRKEGQNVTLSCEQNLNHDAMYWYRQDPGQGLRLIYYSQIVNDFQKGDIAEGYSVSREKKESFPLTVTSAQKNPTAFYLCASSRRGEQFFGPGTRLTVL.

V is TRBV6-5 and J is TRBJ1-3; D remains ambiguous. The germline V gene has CDR1 MNHEY and CDR2 SVGAGI. The CDR3 has 14 residues. V lost 6 bases and J lost 1, with 10 bases in between. This CDR3 is CASSRGPSGNTIYF. For the CDR3, the DNA is TGTGCCAGCAGCCGTGGCCCATCTGGAAACACCATATATTTT.

V is TRBV4-1 and J is TRBJ2-3; D is perhaps TRBD1 (6 bases). CDR3 length: 15 residues. CDR1 MGHRA and CDR2 YSYEKL come from the germline V gene. V lost 5 bases and J 1 base, leaving 13 bases between the germline ends. CDR3 nucleotides: TGCGCCAGCAGCTTAACAGGGTTTGGCACAGATACGCAGTATTTT. It translates to CASSLTGFGTDTQYF.

The J gene is TRBJ2-2, the V gene TRBV5-5; D is perhaps TRBD1 (6 bases). The germline gives CDR1 SGHKS, CDR2 YYEKEE (reference sequence). The CDR3 spans 15 residues. Trimming took 6 bases from V and 1 from J, leaving 13 bases between them. The CDR3 sequence is CASMGHAENTGELFF. CDR3 nucleotides: TGTGCCAGCATGGGACATGCAGAGAACACCGGGGAGCTGTTTTTT.

A single count supports this clone. The V gene is TRBV5-1, the J gene TRBJ2-1, with 7 bases matching TRBD2. Trimming took 1 base from V and 5 from J; bases not matched to a gene: 3. Germline lookup yields CDR1 SGHRS and CDR2 YFSETQ. The CDR3 is made up of 14 amino acids. The CDR3 spells CASSLIGGDNEQFF. The DNA for the CDR3 is TGCGCCAGCAGCTTGATTGGGGGGGACAATGAGCAGTTCTTC.

This chain joins TRBV2 and TRBJ2-5; a possible D gene is TRBD1 (6 bases). This CDR3 is built from 12 residues. Trimming shortened V by 3 bases and J by 7 bases, and 9 bases separated the two germline ends. Germline V CDR1 and CDR2: SNHLY, FYNNEI. CDR3 in DNA: TGTGCCAGCAGTGACCTGACAGGGACCCAGTACTTC. As protein: CASSDLTGTQYF.

In its sample, this clone was seen once. V is TRBV6-5 and J is TRBJ1-2; D ambiguous. CDR3 size: 14 residues. Germline CDR1 is MNHEY and CDR2 is SVGAGI. V gave up 8 bases and J gave up 8 bases, with 21 bases separating them. The CDR3: CASVDTRAGKGYTF. The CDR3 DNA sequence: TGTGCCAGCGTGGATACGAGGGCGGGAAAGGGCTACACCTTC.

This chain uses TRBV7-2 with TRBJ2-5, with 8 positions matching TRBD1. Germline CDR1 SGHTA, CDR2 FQGNSA. The junction had 4 bases not matched to a gene; V was cut back by 2 bases and J by 5 bases. The CDR3 consists of 14 residues. The CDR3 DNA sequence: TGTGCCAGCAGCTTAAACAGGGGGTGGGAGACCCAGTACTTC. It specifies CASSLNRGWETQYF.

The chain uses TRBV5-1 and TRBJ1-2, with TRBD1 as a possible D gene (6 bases). Germline values: CDR1 SGHRS, CDR2 YFSETQ. There are 17 residues in the CDR3. V lost 0 bases, J lost 4 bases, and 19 bases lay in between. For the CDR3, the DNA is TGCGCCAGCAGCTTGGACGGGGGGCCCCTCGGCTTCTATGGCTACACCTTC. Its protein is CASSLDGGPLGFYGYTF.

This clone was picked up a small number of times. The chain combines TRBV6-1 with TRBJ1-1, with no clear D. Germline values: CDR1 MNHNS, CDR2 SASEGT. The CDR3 runs to 16 residues. The ends were cut back, 8 bases at V and 1 base at J, with 20 bases in the middle. The CDR3 loop reads CASRGFAAIPNTEAFF. In nucleotides, the CDR3 is TGTGCCAGCCGTGGGTTTGCGGCAATCCCGAACACTGAAGCTTTCTTT.

The chain combines TRBV7-2 with TRBJ2-4; no clear D. The CDR3 has 16 residues. Germline V gene sequence: CDR1 SGHTA, CDR2 FQGNSA. V lost 1 base to trimming and J lost 0 bases, with 10 bases between them. CDR3 sequence reads: CASSLGGVGAKNIQYF. The CDR3 coding sequence is TGTGCCAGCAGCTTAGGTGGGGTGGGAGCCAAAAACATTCAGTACTTC.

The V call is TRBV6-4, the J call TRBJ2-5; no clear D. Looked up from germline, CDR1 is MRHNA and CDR2 is SNTAGT. The V end lost 6 bases, the J end lost 4 bases, and 12 bases lay between the germline ends. The CDR3 has 13 amino acids. The CDR3 here is CASSRAGGETQYF. CDR3 in DNA: TGTGCCAGCAGCCGGGCCGGCGGAGAGACCCAGTACTTC.

This chain joins TRBV19 and TRBJ1-4; D is undetermined. Trimming took off 2 bases at V and 5 bases at J, with 9 bases between the two ends. Germline-derived CDR1 and CDR2 are LNHDA and SQIVND (reference sequence). CDR3 length: 14 amino acids. For the CDR3, the DNA is TGTGCCAGTAGTATACCACAGAGAAATGAAAAACTGTTTTTT. Amino acids: CASSIPQRNEKLFF.

The genes are TRBV23-1 and TRBJ1-3; D call uncertain. TRBV23-1 qualifies as an ORF whose function is uncertain. The CDR3 is 16 residues long. V gave up 0 bases and J gave up 0 bases, with 9 bases separating them. The CDR3 DNA sequence: TGCGCCAGCAGTCAATCGGGCGGCAGCTCTGGAAACACCATATATTTT. Translation gives CASSQSGGSSGNTIYF.

This clone was recorded only once. The chain recombines TRBV4-1 with TRBJ2-2, with 16 bases identical to TRBD2. Germline trimming cut 2 bases from V and 4 bases from J; bases unmatched to any gene: 7. The germline V gene has CDR1 MGHRA and CDR2 YSYEKL. The CDR3 spans 19 residues. This CDR3 reads CASSQPGLAGGPVTGELFF. The CDR3 region has the DNA TGCGCCAGCAGCCAACCGGGACTAGCGGGGGGGCCGGTCACCGGGGAGCTGTTTTTT.

This sequence joins TRBV28 and TRBJ1-1; D is undetermined. The CDR3 sequence is 12 residues long. Germline CDR1 and CDR2: MDHEN and SYDVKM. Trimming left V 5 bases short and J 10 bases short, with 14 bases between. CDR3 protein: CASSGTSLRAFF. CDR3 DNA: TGTGCCAGCAGTGGAACATCCCTCCGAGCTTTCTTT.

The rearrangement joins TRBV7-3 to TRBJ2-2; D uncertain. Germline lookup yields CDR1 SGHTA and CDR2 FQGTGA. V was shortened by 1 base and J by 1 base, with 10 bases between the two germline ends. The CDR3 consists of 16 residues. CDR3 region: CASSLISLQNTGELFF. CDR3 nucleotide sequence: TGTGCCAGCAGCTTAATCTCACTCCAGAACACCGGGGAGCTGTTTTTT.

The chain couples TRBV10-1 to TRBJ2-7; D is possibly TRBD1 or TRBD2 (6 bases each). CDR1 WNHNN and CDR2 SYGVQD come from the germline V gene (reference sequence). CDR3 size: 17 residues. V lost 6 bases to trimming and J lost 6 bases, with 27 bases between them. CDR3 residues: CASRAGTSRLLPGEQYV. DNA of the CDR3: TGCGCCAGCAGGGCGGGGACATCGAGGCTCCTTCCTGGCGAGCAGTACGTC.

The chain's CDR3 is CASSLVAVSTYEQYV. DNA for the CDR3: TGTGCCAGCAGCTTAGTGGCCGTAAGCACCTACGAGCAGTACGTC. The chain recombines TRBV7-8 with TRBJ2-7; D not certain. CDR3 length: 15 amino acids. Germline lookup yields CDR1 SGHVS and CDR2 FQNEAQ. V gave up 1 base and J gave up 2 bases, with 12 bases separating them.

This rearrangement joins TRBV19 to TRBJ1-6, with D possibly being TRBD1 (5 bases). Germline V lookup: CDR1 LNHDA, CDR2 SQIVND (reference sequence). V dropped 4 bases and J dropped 6 bases, with 7 bases sitting between them. This CDR3 has 13 residues. The CDR3 DNA is TGTGCCAGTAGTAGGGGGGGTAATTCACCCCTCCACTTT. Encoded protein: CASSRGGNSPLHF.

The rearrangement uses TRBV6-6 and TRBJ1-5; 7 bases line up with TRBD1. The CDR3 extends over 14 amino acids. From germline, CDR1 is MNHNY and CDR2 SVGAGI (reference sequence). V lost 6 bases to trimming and J lost 4 bases; unmatched junction nucleotides: 6. The CDR3 reads CASRQQGHNQPQHF. The DNA for the CDR3 is TGTGCCAGCAGACAACAGGGGCATAATCAGCCCCAGCATTTT.

This clone was seen a handful of times. The V gene is TRBV4-2, the J gene TRBJ1-2; the D is unclear. This CDR3 contains 13 residues. V shed 1 base and J shed 8 bases, with 11 bases lying between them. Germline V gene sequence: CDR1 LGHNA, CDR2 YNFKEQ. The CDR3 DNA follows: TGTGCCAGCAGCCAAGGTGACGGCCCAGGCTACACCTTC. Its protein is CASSQGDGPGYTF.

Worth noting for this clone: A read error may produce the germline difference seen at one junction end. V and J are TRBV7-9 and TRBJ1-5; 7 bases are shared with TRBD1. The CDR3 runs 14 residues. Germline V CDR1 and CDR2: SEHNR, FQNEAQ (reference sequence). DNA of the CDR3: TGTGCCAGCAGCTTGACAGGGAGCAACCAGCCCCAGCATTTT. As protein: CASSLTGSNQPQHF.